The rows below give T cell receptor beta chains drawn from one sample of a study of CXCR3-negative and CXCR3-positive naive CD8 T cells. TCRdb reanalyzed the 5' RACE reads and collapses them to one entry per CDR3 protein, without DNA. In all, the sample yields tens of thousands of distinct CDR3 sequences. The specimen sequenced was naive CXCR3- CD8+ T cells from blood. The receptors come from a human donor in good health. Some clones in this sample may be carry-over from other donors' samples. Each CDR3 is given with its conserved first and last residue. Size tells how often a clone was seen (once, few, many) or the class of an expanded clone, and some rows leave it out.

cdr3_length	v_call	clone_size	j_call	cdr3_aa
12	TRBV7-9	-	TRBJ2-2	CASTFSGGELFF
15	TRBV18	-	TRBJ2-7	CASSPLGRNSYEQYF
14	TRBV5-6	-	TRBJ2-7	CASSPRGLTYEQYF
14	TRBV29-1	-	TRBJ1-3	CSVERKISGNTIYF
12	TRBV6-5	-	TRBJ2-1	CASTQGGNEQFF
18	TRBV5-1	-	TRBJ2-2	CASSSTSEGGLWTGELFF
15	TRBV27	-	TRBJ2-3	CASNLGTGYTDTQYF
15	TRBV6-2/TRBV6-3	-	TRBJ2-7	CASSSQLAGAYEQYF
17	TRBV6-5	-	TRBJ2-7	CASSFRGLETDGYEQYF
16	TRBV4-2	-	TRBJ2-5	CASSLDGGTAQETQYF
13	TRBV7-9	-	TRBJ2-5	CASSLFPQETQYF
21	TRBV14	-	TRBJ2-1	CASSQALTSGVVYSSYNEQFF
14	TRBV7-2	-	TRBJ1-2	CASSRGGNLHGYTF
16	TRBV5-1	-	TRBJ2-3	CASREGGLPYTDTQYF
16	TRBV7-6	-	TRBJ2-1	CASSLAGPAGDLGQFF
14	TRBV27	-	TRBJ2-5	CASSRVSVKETQYF
16	TRBV10-1	-	TRBJ2-1	CASSADSGRSYNEQFF
17	TRBV7-2	-	TRBJ2-5	CASSLGVGGGAFETQYF
15	TRBV5-1	-	TRBJ2-1	CASRNEGSSYNEQFF
14	TRBV7-9	-	TRBJ1-5	CASSQGGDLKPQHF
15	TRBV7-9	-	TRBJ2-5	CASSLAVARQETQYF
13	TRBV28	-	TRBJ2-1	CASSLNHDNEQFF
15	TRBV3-1	-	TRBJ1-4	CASSLGTGRNEKLFF
15	TRBV12-3/TRBV12-4	-	TRBJ1-5	CASKPGDPSNQPQHF
13	TRBV7-2	-	TRBJ2-7	CASRVGNSYEQYF
16	TRBV21-1	-	TRBJ2-1	CASSKGDGGTINEQFF
13	TRBV30	-	TRBJ2-1	CAWVREHADEQFF
14	TRBV20-1	-	TRBJ2-3	CSGPGQRESDTQYF
14	TRBV15	-	TRBJ1-5	CATSRRQGDQPQHF
13	TRBV29-1	-	TRBJ2-2	CSVAVLATGELFF
12	TRBV29-1	-	TRBJ2-2	CSADHVGGELFF
17	TRBV19	-	TRBJ1-5	CASSMDGGRGSNQPQHF
14	TRBV29-1	medium-sized	TRBJ1-1	CSVVDRVSRTEAFF
15	TRBV12-3/TRBV12-4	-	TRBJ2-1	CASSASGGVHNEQFF
14	TRBV29-1	-	TRBJ2-3	CSVAWGGGSYTQYF
14	TRBV7-9	-	TRBJ2-3	CASRHPTGAATQYF
12	TRBV20-1	-	TRBJ2-7	CSAQHRGGEQYF
16	TRBV29-1	-	TRBJ2-1	CSVDGQGASSYNEQFF
15	TRBV6-5	-	TRBJ1-2	CASSNGITGAGGYTF
13	TRBV29-1	-	TRBJ2-7	CSVKGQVTYEQYF
14	TRBV28	-	TRBJ2-3	CASSFSSGTDTQYF
18	TRBV5-1	-	TRBJ1-5	CASSLEAQGLYSNQPQHF
15	TRBV12-3/TRBV12-4	-	TRBJ2-1	CASSPGTSGDNEQFF
12	TRBV29-1	-	TRBJ2-2	CSVVLGTGELFF
15	TRBV12-3/TRBV12-4	-	TRBJ2-7	CASSLGVGGAYEQYF
13	TRBV12-3/TRBV12-4	-	TRBJ2-7	CASSLGLHPEQYF
13	TRBV7-9	-	TRBJ2-7	CASSFSEYYEQYF
15	TRBV7-2	-	TRBJ2-3	CASSTGTTRFDTQYF
16	TRBV25-1	-	TRBJ2-1	CASSSPPGGPSNEQFF
16	TRBV6-6	-	TRBJ1-1	CASSVTGGQLNTEAFF
14	TRBV5-5	-	TRBJ2-5	CASSLLWQQETQYF
12	TRBV5-6	-	TRBJ2-7	CASTGGNYEQYF
14	TRBV5-1	-	TRBJ2-1	CASGMGGRIHEQFF